These 15 T cell receptor beta chains were sequenced from one sample in a study of graft-versus-host responses after intestinal transplantation. The repertoire was sequenced with immunoSEQ multiplex PCR; TCRdb's copy has only in-frame clones and lacks some. The repertoire includes 90,000 to 120,000 clones, around 90% of them detected once, and less than 0.8% sits in the top ten. Their cognate antigens are unknown. This material consisted of unstimulated CD4+ T cells sorted from spleen or lymph node cells, taken before transplant. The source is a human donor who was the organ donor for an intestinal transplant.

This clone was recorded only once. The chain joins TRBV12-5 to TRBJ2-1, with a tentative D call TRBD2 (6 bases). V gave up 0 bases and J gave up 6 bases, with 15 bases separating them. Germline values: CDR1 LGHNT, CDR2 FRNRAP. The CDR3 is made up of 16 amino acids. CDR3 coding DNA: TGTGCTAGTGGTTTGGTAGGAGGGAAGGGGTTCAATGAGCAGTTCTTC. This gives the protein CASGLVGGKGFNEQFF.

The rearrangement uses TRBV2 and TRBJ1-1, with 7 bases fitting TRBD1. The germline gives CDR1 SNHLY, CDR2 FYNNEI. The CDR3 is made up of 14 amino acids. V lost 5 bases and J lost 6; bases outside the gene matches: 9. DNA for the CDR3: TGTGCCAGCAGTCCACATGGACAGGACTCTGAAGCTTTCTTT. The encoded protein is CASSPHGQDSEAFF.

With respect to this clone: Mismatch with germline at one junction end may stem from a read error. The chain uses TRBV11-2 and TRBJ2-2; D remains unclear. CDR3 length: 14 residues. Germline V gives CDR1 SGHAT, CDR2 FQNNGV. Here the CDR3 reads CASSLSTNPGELFF. CDR3 nucleotide sequence: TGTGCCAGCAGCTTAAGTACGAACCCCGGGGAGCTGTTTTTT.

This chain links TRBV7-3 with TRBJ2-1, with TRBD2 identical over 13 bases. The CDR3 loop spans 18 amino acids. V dropped 5 bases and J dropped 9; count of bases not matched to a gene: 16. CDR1 is SGHTA, CDR2 FQGTGA, per germline. CDR3 bases: TGTGCCAGCAGCAACCGGGGACTAGCGGGATTTGGAGGTGGTGAGCAGTTCTTC. Translated: CASSNRGLAGFGGGEQFF.

The table lists this clone with a few counts. Here the CDR3 reads CASSLGLGQYFHEQYF. The CDR3 nucleotides are TGTGCCAGCAGCTTAGGGCTGGGACAGTATTTCCACGAGCAGTACTTC. V gene TRBV7-9 combines with J gene TRBJ2-7, with 7 bases lining up with TRBD1. The germline V gene has CDR1 SEHNR and CDR2 FQNEAQ (reference sequence). The junction had 11 bases not matched to a gene; V was cut back by 1 base and J by 5 bases. This CDR3 is built from 16 residues.

The V and J genes are TRBV5-1 and TRBJ1-4; D is unresolved. The germline V and J ends were trimmed by 1 base and 8 bases, with 12 bases remaining between them. Germline lookup yields CDR1 SGHRS and CDR2 YFSETQ. The CDR3 spans 14 residues. The CDR3 loop reads CASSLSSQREKLFF. The CDR3 DNA reads TGCGCCAGCAGCTTGAGTAGTCAGAGGGAAAAACTGTTTTTT.

This chain uses TRBV4-2 with TRBJ2-1; 13 nucleotides line up with TRBD2. J was trimmed by 3 bases and V by 0 bases; bases with no gene match: 5. Per germline, CDR1 LGHNA and CDR2 YNFKEQ. This CDR3 is 18 amino acids long. The DNA for the CDR3 is TGTGCCAGCAGCCAAGACCGGCGGACTAGCGGGGGCTACAATGAGCAGTTCTTC. Amino acids: CASSQDRRTSGGYNEQFF.

This clone was seen more than once but under ten times. This chain uses TRBV7-3 with TRBJ2-2; D unresolved. V lost 1 base to trimming and J lost 4 bases, with 7 bases between them. The CDR3 loop spans 14 amino acids. CDR1 SGHTA and CDR2 FQGTGA come from the germline V gene. CDR3 bases: TGTGCCAGCAGCTTAAACGCAGCCACCGGGGAGCTGTTTTTT. The encoded protein is CASSLNAATGELFF.

The V call is TRBV7-3, the J call TRBJ2-3; perhaps TRBD1 as D (5 bases). The CDR3 contains 14 residues. Germline CDR1 SGHTA, CDR2 FQGTGA. The V and J ends lost 5 bases and 1 base respectively, with 10 bases between them. The CDR3 coding sequence is TGTGCCAGCAGCAAAACAGGTGGCACAGATACGCAGTATTTT. This sequence encodes CASSKTGGTDTQYF.

As concerns this clone: This may be a read error, as it is one base from a much larger clone. DNA for the CDR3: TGTGCCAGCAGCTTAGGGGGCTCCTACAATGAGCAGTTCTTC. This encodes CASSLGGSYNEQFF. The chain has TRBV11-2 and TRBJ2-1; D not certain. The V and J ends lost 1 base and 0 bases respectively, with 4 bases between them. Germline CDR1 is SGHAT and CDR2 is FQNNGV. CDR3 size: 14 residues.

The rearrangement joins TRBV11-2 to TRBJ2-7; 7 positions match TRBD2. Trimming removed 5 bases from V and 4 bases from J; junction bases left unmatched: 11. Germline loops: CDR1 SGHAT, CDR2 FQNNGV. This CDR3 has 15 residues. CDR3 sequence (DNA): TGTGCCAGCAGCCCACTTGGGGAGGGACTTTACGAGCAGTACTTC. Protein: CASSPLGEGLYEQYF.

The J gene is TRBJ2-5, the V gene TRBV6-5; tentative D call: TRBD2 (6 bases). Per germline, CDR1 MNHEY and CDR2 SVGAGI. The CDR3 has 13 amino acids. V was cut by 6 bases and J by 4 bases, with 12 bases left in between. This CDR3 is CASSNRLGETQYF. DNA for the CDR3: TGTGCCAGCAGCAATAGACTAGGAGAGACCCAGTACTTC.

The rearrangement links TRBV6-1 to TRBJ2-7; TRBD2 might be the D (6 bases). CDR3 size: 13 residues. V was shortened by 6 bases and J by 2 bases, with 11 bases between the two germline ends. CDR1 MNHNS and CDR2 SASEGT come from the germline V gene. The CDR3 region is CASSWGGPYEQYF. The CDR3 nucleotides are TGTGCCAGCAGCTGGGGAGGCCCCTACGAGCAGTACTTC.

The V call is TRBV5-1, the J call TRBJ2-5, with a weak D call TRBD2 (6 bases). This CDR3 region has 14 residues. Looked up from germline, CDR1 is SGHRS and CDR2 is YFSETQ. Trimming pared 2 bases from V and 1 base from J, leaving 9 bases between. CDR3 region: CASSFRLVQETQYF. The CDR3, as DNA: TGCGCCAGCAGCTTTCGACTAGTCCAAGAGACCCAGTACTTC.

This chain links TRBV28 with TRBJ2-5; tentatively, D is TRBD1 (5 bases). This CDR3 is built from 15 residues. Germline CDR1 reads MDHEN; CDR2 reads SYDVKM. Trimming removed 2 bases from V and 2 bases from J, with 12 bases in between. CDR3 coding DNA: TGTGCCAGCAGTTTACCAGGGTTGGGGCAAGAGACCCAGTACTTC. Its translation: CASSLPGLGQETQYF.